These T cell receptor beta chains were read from a single sample in a study of CD8+CD57+ T cells in acquired aplastic anemia. Each CDR3 protein gets one entry after TCRdb re-called the reads with MiXCR. The sample shows about 110,000 distinct CDR3 sequences, around 50% of them seen only once. Sample: sorted CD4+, CD8+, or CD8+CD57+ T cells (not recorded which) from PBMCs. The receptors here all came from a human donor in good health, serving as a control. Each CDR3 is given with its conserved first and last residue. The D gene is left open where the match is weak. The size field is filled for only some rows; it gives once, few, many or a size class.

d_gene | j_gene | v_gene | abundance | CDR3aa | CDR3nt
TRBD2 | TRBJ2-7 | TRBV2 | - | CASQRDYLYEQCF | TGTGCCAGCCAACGGGACTACCTTTACGAGCAGTGCTTC
- | TRBJ2-5 | TRBV12-5 | many | CASGFDRIHQETQYF | TGTGCTAGTGGTTTCGATAGGATCCACCAAGAGACCCAGTACTTC
- | TRBJ2-3 | TRBV20-1 | - | CSPEGTSTDTQYF | TGCAGTCCCGAAGGTACTAGCACAGATACGCAGTATTTT
TRBD1 | TRBJ1-5 | TRBV7-9 | many | CASSVSGMTGFSNQPQHF | TGTGCCAGCAGCGTCTCGGGAATGACAGGGTTTAGCAATCAGCCCCAGCATTTT
- | TRBJ1-1 | TRBV10-1 | - | CASRGLTVNTEAFF | TGCGCCAGCAGGGGGCTGACAGTGAACACTGAAGCTTTCTTT
- | TRBJ2-7 | TRBV24-1 | - | CATSDSTREQYF | TGTGCCACCAGTGATAGCACGCGAGAGCAGTACTTC
- | TRBJ1-1 | TRBV19 | many | CASTTDGRMNTEAFF | TGTGCCAGTACCACGGACGGACGCATGAACACTGAAGCTTTCTTT
TRBD2 | TRBJ2-5 | TRBV7-8 | - | CASSTKLAGYRETQYF | TGTGCCAGCAGTACTAAACTAGCGGGATATCGAGAGACCCAGTACTTC
- | TRBJ1-2 | TRBV25-1 | - | CASSDLGTVSGGYTF | TGTGCCAGCAGTGATTTAGGGACTGTCTCGGGCGGCTACACCTTC
TRBD2 | TRBJ2-3 | TRBV2 | - | CASSETSGRVADTQYF | TGTGCCAGCAGTGAGACTAGCGGGAGGGTAGCAGATACGCAGTATTTT
- | TRBJ1-2 | TRBV12-3/TRBV12-4 | many | CASSRRPGGYTF | TGTGCCAGCAGTCGGCGCCCAGGTGGCTACACCTTC
- | TRBJ2-7 | TRBV5-1 | - | CASSLDDTYEQYF | TGCGCCAGCAGCTTGGATGACACCTACGAGCAGTACTTC
TRBD1 | TRBJ1-5 | TRBV19 | once | CASIDRDRGTQPQHF | TGTGCCAGTATCGACCGGGACAGGGGTACTCAGCCCCAGCATTTT
- | TRBJ2-3 | TRBV19 | - | CASGSRSASTDTQYF | TGTGCCAGTGGGAGTAGGAGCGCTAGCACAGATACGCAGTATTTT
- | TRBJ2-7 | TRBV7-2 | - | CASSQDSEQYF | TGTGCCAGCAGCCAGGACTCCGAGCAGTACTTC
- | TRBJ1-6 | TRBV7-9 | - | CASSFGTANSPLHF | TGTGCCAGCAGCTTCGGGACGGCGAATTCGCCCCTCCACTTT
- | TRBJ2-1 | TRBV24-1 | - | CATTGDGYNEQFF | TGTGCCACCACCGGGGACGGGTACAATGAGCAGTTCTTC
TRBD1 | TRBJ2-5 | TRBV12-3/TRBV12-4 | - | CASTRDRGETQYF | TGTGCCAGTACCCGGGACAGGGGAGAGACCCAGTACTTC
- | TRBJ2-6 | TRBV20-1 | - | CSARSASNNVLTF | TGCAGTGCTAGAAGCGCGTCCAACAACGTCCTGACTTTC
- | TRBJ2-7 | TRBV25-1 | - | CASSGQGIKNEQYF | TGTGCCAGCAGTGGGCAGGGGATCAAAAACGAGCAGTACTTC
TRBD1 | TRBJ1-6 | TRBV29-1 | - | CSVRQGANSPLHF | TGCAGCGTAAGACAGGGGGCGAATTCACCCCTCCACTTT
TRBD2 | TRBJ2-5 | TRBV7-2 | - | CASSPGLAETQYF | TGTGCCAGCAGCCCTGGACTAGCAGAGACCCAGTACTTC
TRBD2 | TRBJ2-7 | TRBV20-1 | few | CSARIAGAFEQYF | TGCAGTGCTAGGATAGCGGGAGCTTTCGAGCAGTACTTC
- | TRBJ1-2 | TRBV11-2 | many | CASSPPLGVQTYGYTF | TGTGCCAGCAGCCCACCCTTGGGGGTCCAAACCTATGGCTACACCTTC
- | TRBJ2-1 | TRBV20-1 | few | CSARGAKTKRIYNEQFF | TGCAGTGCTAGAGGGGCAAAGACTAAGAGGATATACAATGAGCAGTTCTTC
- | TRBJ2-1 | TRBV12-3/TRBV12-4 | many | CASSYRRGYYNEQFF | TGTGCCAGCAGCTATAGAAGGGGCTACTACAATGAGCAGTTCTTC
- | TRBJ1-4 | TRBV29-1 | - | CSVEGFGAGKLFF | TGCAGCGTTGAGGGCTTCGGAGCAGGAAAACTGTTTTTT
TRBD1 | TRBJ1-1 | TRBV12-3/TRBV12-4 | many | CASSSGQTYEAFF | TGTGCCAGCAGTTCGGGACAGACATATGAAGCTTTCTTT
- | TRBJ2-6 | TRBV4-3 | many | CASSQVGRGANVLTF | TGCGCCAGCAGCCAAGTTGGGAGAGGGGCCAACGTCCTGACTTTC
TRBD1 | TRBJ2-7 | TRBV25-1 | many | CASSESGTANEQYF | TGTGCCAGCAGTGAATCCGGGACAGCTAACGAGCAGTACTTC
- | TRBJ2-7 | TRBV5-1 | - | CASSLGKHQVEQYF | TGCGCCAGCAGCTTGGGTAAACACCAGGTTGAGCAGTACTTC
- | TRBJ1-2 | TRBV10-3 | - | CAISESGLNYGYTF | TGTGCCATCAGTGAATCCGGCCTTAACTATGGCTACACCTTC
TRBD1 | TRBJ1-2 | TRBV5-1 | many | CASSPGDSNYGYTF | TGCGCCAGCAGCCCCGGGGACAGCAACTATGGCTACACCTTC
TRBD1 | TRBJ2-7 | TRBV7-6 | few | CASSGTVTYEQYF | TGTGCCAGCAGCGGGACAGTAACATACGAGCAGTACTTC
- | TRBJ1-6 | TRBV27 | - | CASRRSNSPLHF | TGTGCCAGCAGACGTAGTAATTCACCCCTCCACTTT
- | TRBJ1-6 | TRBV20-1 | - | CSAHISRGNSPLHF | TGCAGTGCTCACATTAGCAGGGGTAATTCACCCCTCCACTTT
- | TRBJ1-1 | TRBV2 | many | CASSEGSSTEAFF | TGTGCCAGCAGTGAGGGATCGAGCACTGAAGCTTTCTTT
TRBD2 | TRBJ2-3 | TRBV25-1 | - | CASSSSGGVTQYF | TGTGCCAGCAGTTCTAGCGGGGGGGTTACGCAGTATTTT
- | TRBJ1-2 | TRBV5-1 | many | CASSLETGPGYGYTF | TGCGCCAGCAGCCTCGAAACAGGGCCGGGGTATGGCTACACCTTC
- | TRBJ1-1 | TRBV29-1 | many | CSVVSGVGTEAFF | TGCAGCGTTGTATCGGGCGTCGGCACTGAAGCTTTCTTT
- | TRBJ1-6 | TRBV7-9 | - | CASSLQSGNNSPLHF | TGTGCCAGCAGCTTACAGTCAGGGAATAATTCACCCCTCCACTTT
- | TRBJ2-3 | TRBV25-1 | few | CASSSPEQLLTDTQYF | TGTGCCAGCAGTTCCCCAGAGCAGCTACTCACAGATACGCAGTATTTT
- | TRBJ2-5 | TRBV2 | - | CASSTHTLSQETQYF | TGTGCCAGCTCGACACACACCCTATCTCAAGAGACCCAGTACTTC
- | TRBJ2-5 | TRBV29-1 | - | CSAEETITYRETQYF | TGCAGCGCCGAGGAGACCATCACCTACCGAGAGACCCAGTACTTC
- | TRBJ2-1 | TRBV18 | - | CASSPSRGATSYNEQFF | TGTGCCAGCTCACCAAGCAGGGGGGCCACCTCCTACAATGAGCAGTTCTTC